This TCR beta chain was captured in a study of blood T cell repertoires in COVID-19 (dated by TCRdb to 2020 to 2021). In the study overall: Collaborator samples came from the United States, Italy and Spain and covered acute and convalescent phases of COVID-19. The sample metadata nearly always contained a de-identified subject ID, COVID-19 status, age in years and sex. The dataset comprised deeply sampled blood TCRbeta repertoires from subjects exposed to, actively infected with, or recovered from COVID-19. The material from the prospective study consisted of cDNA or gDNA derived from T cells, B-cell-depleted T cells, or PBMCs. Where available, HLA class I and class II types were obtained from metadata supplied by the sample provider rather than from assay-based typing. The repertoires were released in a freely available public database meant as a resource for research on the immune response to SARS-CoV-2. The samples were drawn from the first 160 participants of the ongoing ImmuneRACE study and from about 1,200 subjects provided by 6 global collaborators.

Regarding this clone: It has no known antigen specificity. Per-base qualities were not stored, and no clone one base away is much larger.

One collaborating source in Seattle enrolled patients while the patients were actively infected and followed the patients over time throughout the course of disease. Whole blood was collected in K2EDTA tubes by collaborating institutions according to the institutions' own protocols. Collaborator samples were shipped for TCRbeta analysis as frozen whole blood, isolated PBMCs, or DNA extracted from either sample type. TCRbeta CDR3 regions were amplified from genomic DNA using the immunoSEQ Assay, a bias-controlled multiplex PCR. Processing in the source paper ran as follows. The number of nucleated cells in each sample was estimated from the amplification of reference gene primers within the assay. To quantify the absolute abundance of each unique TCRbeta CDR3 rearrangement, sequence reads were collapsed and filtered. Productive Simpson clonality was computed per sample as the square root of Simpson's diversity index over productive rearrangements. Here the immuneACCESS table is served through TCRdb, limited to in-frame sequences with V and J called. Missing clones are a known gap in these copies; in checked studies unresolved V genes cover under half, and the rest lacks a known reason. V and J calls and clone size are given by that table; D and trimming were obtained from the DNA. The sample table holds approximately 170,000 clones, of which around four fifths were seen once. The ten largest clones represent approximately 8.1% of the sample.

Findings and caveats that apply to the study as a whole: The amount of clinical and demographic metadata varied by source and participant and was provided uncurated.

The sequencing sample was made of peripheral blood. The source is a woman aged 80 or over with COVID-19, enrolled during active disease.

The DNA sequence is TGTGCCAGCAGCTTTTTAGCGGGGGGGCGGGTGGAGACCCAGTACTTC. The translation is CASSFLAGGRVETQYF. The chain uses TRBV7-2 and TRBJ2-5, with 11 bases in between that match TRBD2. From the germline V gene, CDR1 is SGHTA and CDR2 is FQGNSA. The CDR3 runs 16 residues from the cysteine to the phenylalanine. The read is trimmed to its CDR3 DNA, 48 bases read in frame from base 1. V loses 3 bases at its end and J loses 5 bases; junction bases beyond the gene matches: 8.